The text below deals with one T cell receptor beta chain. Data came from immunoSEQ multiplex PCR; TCRdb stores just in-frame clones and leaves some out. The sample carries some 50,000 clones, 80% to 90% recorded once. The data derive from a study of OX40 agonist ivuxolimab in advanced cancers. The sample consisted of CD4+ or CD8+ T cells sorted from blood, taken in a trial of the OX40 agonist ivuxolimab. This sequence was found in an adult with an advanced solid tumor such as melanoma, head and neck, liver or kidney cancer.

CDR3 sequence reads: CASSAQRSYRTTNEKLFF. In DNA form, the CDR3 reads TGTGCCAGCAGCGCCCAAAGGTCATACAGAACAACTAATGAAAAACTGTTTTTT. The rearrangement uses TRBV21-1 and TRBJ1-4; whether TRBD1, the table's D call, matches the DNA was not checked. TRBV21-1 is described as a pseudogene. The CDR3 contains 18 residues.